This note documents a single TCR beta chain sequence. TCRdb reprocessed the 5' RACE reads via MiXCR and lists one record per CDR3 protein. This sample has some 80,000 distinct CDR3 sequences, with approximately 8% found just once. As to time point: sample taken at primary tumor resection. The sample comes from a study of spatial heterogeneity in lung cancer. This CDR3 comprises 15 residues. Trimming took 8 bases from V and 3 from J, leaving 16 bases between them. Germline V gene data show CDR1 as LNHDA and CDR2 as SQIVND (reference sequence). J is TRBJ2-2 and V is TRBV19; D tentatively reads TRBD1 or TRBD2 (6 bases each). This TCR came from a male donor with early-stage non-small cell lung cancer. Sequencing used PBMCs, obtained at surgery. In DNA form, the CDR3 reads TGTGCCAGTGGGACTTTAGGACAGTACACCGGGGAGCTGTTTTTT. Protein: CASGTLGQYTGELFF.